The 18 T cell receptor beta chains presented below share a single source sample, sequenced in a study of T cells expressing NK-cell markers. TCRdb reprocessed the 5' RACE reads and stores each CDR3 protein as one record, lacking DNA. This sample's table reports approximately 380,000 distinct CDR3 sequences. The sequenced material came from blood T cells: a sorted CD56 or NKG2C T cell subset, CD4+ or CD8+ T cells, or bulk PBMC T cells (not recorded which). The receptors originated from a man between 18 and 69 years old in good health.

The rearrangement uses TRBV18 and TRBJ2-3; TCRdb's assignment of TRBD2 cannot be checked, as there is no DNA. The CDR3 is 16 residues long. Per the germline V gene, CDR1 is KGHSH and CDR2 is LQKENI. CDR3 residues: CASSDQQPGGPYTQYF.

CDR3 in amino acids: CVHYPNTEAFF. This chain links TRBV5-1 with TRBJ1-1. Germline-derived CDR1 and CDR2 are SGHRS and YFSETQ. The CDR3 runs to 11 residues.

The V gene is TRBV27, the J gene TRBJ2-5; TCRdb's assignment of TRBD2 cannot be checked, as there is no DNA. The CDR3 spans 15 residues. CDR1 MNHEY and CDR2 SMNVEV come from the germline V gene (reference sequence). CDR3 sequence reads: CASSLLRGARETQYF.

The J gene is TRBJ2-3, the V gene TRBV28; the D call of TRBD2 rests on TCRdb alone, since no DNA is present to check it. There are 16 residues in the CDR3. CDR1 is MDHEN, CDR2 SYDVKM, per germline. The CDR3 region is CASSPQRGGVTDTQYF.

The V call is TRBV5-1, the J call TRBJ2-3; without DNA, the TCRdb call of TRBD2 cannot be checked. From germline, CDR1 is SGHRS and CDR2 YFSETQ. This CDR3 region has 14 residues. The CDR3 sequence: CASSFTGTSNTQYF.

The chain joins TRBV3-1 to TRBJ1-1; TCRdb selects TRBD1, and the lack of DNA leaves this call unchecked. This CDR3 spans 15 amino acids. The germline V gene encodes CDR1 LGHDT and CDR2 YNNKEL (reference sequence). CDR3 amino acids: CASSRSAGSNTEAFF.

The chain has TRBV19 and TRBJ2-1; TCRdb gives TRBD2 as the D gene, but with no DNA this cannot be confirmed. The CDR3 totals 15 residues. Germline CDR1 reads LNHDA; CDR2 reads SQIVND (reference sequence). The CDR3 reads CASSLIAGGRAEQFF.

The V gene is TRBV20-1, the J gene TRBJ2-3; TCRdb's D call, TRBD1, is unchecked because there is no DNA. This CDR3 is 14 amino acids long. Germline CDR1 DFQATT, CDR2 SNEGSKA (reference sequence). CDR3 region: CSARKQGRSDTQYF.

The V and J genes are TRBV6-1 and TRBJ2-1; TCRdb's D call of TRBD2 is untestable without DNA. The CDR3 loop spans 17 amino acids. In germline, CDR1 is MNHNS, CDR2 SASEGT. The CDR3 spells CASSELGLAGPYNEQFF.

The rearrangement uses TRBV5-5 and TRBJ1-5; there is no DNA to check the TCRdb D call of TRBD1. Germline loops: CDR1 SGHKS, CDR2 YYEKEE (reference sequence). The CDR3 extends over 16 amino acids. CDR3 in amino acids: CASSPLPGQGNQPQHF.

This rearrangement joins TRBV3-1 to TRBJ2-3. The germline gives CDR1 LGHDT, CDR2 YNNKEL (reference sequence). There are 16 residues in the CDR3. This CDR3 reads CASSQDFTVRTDTQYF.

The rearrangement links TRBV7-9 to TRBJ2-1; TCRdb names TRBD2, which stays unverified in the absence of DNA. The CDR3 is 16 amino acids. Germline V gene lookup returns CDR1 SEHNR and CDR2 FQNEAQ (reference sequence). CDR3 protein: CASSPKRLGSYNEQFF.

V is TRBV6-1 and J is TRBJ2-4. This CDR3 is 15 amino acids long. The germline V gene encodes CDR1 MNHNS and CDR2 SASEGT. CDR3 region: CASSESRGWGNIQYF.

The CDR3 sequence is CASSLQELTGELFF. The chain is built from TRBV5-1 and TRBJ2-2. CDR3 size: 14 residues. The germline gives CDR1 SGHRS, CDR2 YFSETQ.

The V gene is TRBV19, the J gene TRBJ1-2. CDR3 length equals 12 residues. Germline CDR1 LNHDA, CDR2 SQIVND (reference sequence). CDR3 protein: CASSIDVASVTF.

This chain connects TRBV6-5 to TRBJ2-5; TCRdb returns TRBD1, unconfirmable since there is no DNA. CDR3 length equals 15 residues. Germline V CDR1 and CDR2: MNHEY, SVGAGI. The CDR3 spells CASSYGGTVRETQYF.

CDR3 region: CASSPASAGTQYF. The gene calls are TRBV6-6 and TRBJ2-5; TCRdb's D call of TRBD1 is untestable without DNA. CDR1 MNHNY and CDR2 SVGAGI come from the germline V gene (reference sequence). The CDR3 covers 13 residues.

The chain is built from TRBV28 and TRBJ2-7; no DNA is available, so the TRBD2 call from TCRdb remains unchecked. CDR1 is MDHEN and CDR2 is SYDVKM in the germline V gene. CDR3 length: 14 amino acids. CDR3 in amino acids: CASTLRGQTYEQYF.